A single sample is the source of the 14 T cell receptor beta chains below, sequenced in a study of early T cells in non-severe SARS-CoV-2 infection listed by TCRdb under 2021. Libraries were constructed by 5' RACE. The run used a NextSeq 500. In TCRdb, the public reads were trimmed at Q25 with fastp and aligned with MiXCR, with productive beta chains retained. Each entry merges the rows of one CDR3 protein and shows their most common DNA and genes. The sample records about 64,000 distinct CDR3 sequences, about an eighth of which are singletons. The ten top clones hold about 4.2% of the sample. Input material: whole blood. The receptors were sampled from an adult who was a healthcare worker with PCR-confirmed SARS-CoV-2 infection or an uninfected control (not recorded which).

The V call is TRBV4-2, the J call TRBJ2-7; D may correspond to TRBD1 or TRBD2 (6 bases each). The germline CDR1 and CDR2 sequences are LGHNA and YNFKEQ. Trimming pared 2 bases from V and 5 bases from J, leaving 10 bases between. CDR3 size: 13 residues. CDR3 in DNA: TGTGCCAGCAGCCAATGGAGGGGGGACGAGCAGTACTTC. Translation gives CASSQWRGDEQYF.

In this sample, this clonotype turned up a few times. V is TRBV19 and J is TRBJ1-2; tentatively, D is TRBD1 (5 bases). Germline CDR1 and CDR2: LNHDA and SQIVND (reference sequence). Between the trimmed V and J ends, which lost 3 bases and 1 base, there was a span of 21 bases. The CDR3 is made up of 18 amino acids. For the CDR3, the DNA is TGTGCCAGTAGTATGGTGCAGGGTGAGACGTCAGTTAACTATGGCTACACCTTC. It yields the protein CASSMVQGETSVNYGYTF.

The chain combines TRBV16 with TRBJ1-5; the match to TRBD1 covers 8 bases. The CDR3 covers 15 residues. V lost 0 bases to trimming and J lost 7 bases; unmatched junction nucleotides: 5. Germline assignment: CDR1 KGHSY and CDR2 FQNENV. CDR3 sequence (DNA): TGTGCCAGCAGCCAATCAGGACAGGGTAAGCAGCCCCAGCATTTT. Amino acids: CASSQSGQGKQPQHF.

This clonotype has a handful of counts. The V gene is TRBV13, the J gene TRBJ1-4; D is unclear. Germline assignment: CDR1 PRHDT and CDR2 FYEKMQ (reference sequence). Trimming pared 0 bases from V and 8 bases from J, leaving 4 bases between. The CDR3 has 12 amino acids. The CDR3 here is CASSLGPEKLFF. CDR3 DNA sequence: TGTGCCAGCAGCTTAGGCCCCGAAAAACTGTTTTTT.

The chain recombines TRBV7-2 with TRBJ2-3; D not resolved. This CDR3 spans 12 amino acids. The germline gives CDR1 SGHTA, CDR2 FQGNSA. V was trimmed by 0 bases and J by 5 bases, leaving 3 bases between them. The CDR3 sequence: CASSLAKDTQYF. The CDR3 DNA sequence: TGTGCCAGCAGCTTAGCGAAAGATACGCAGTATTTT.

This clonotype was observed a few times. The chain employs TRBV3-1 and TRBJ1-1; D unresolved. V was shortened by 4 bases and J by 1 base, with 7 bases between the two germline ends. Germline V gene data show CDR1 as LGHDT and CDR2 as YNNKEL (reference sequence). This CDR3 contains 13 residues. The CDR3 region has the DNA TGTGCCAGCAGCCCAAGGGAGAACACTGAAGCTTTCTTT. The encoded protein is CASSPRENTEAFF.

This clonotype was recorded a few times. V and J are TRBV14 and TRBJ2-5, with TRBD1 identical over 7 bases. In germline, CDR1 is SGHDN, CDR2 FVKESK. The trim removed 3 bases at V and 4 bases at J, leaving 14 bases unmatched. The CDR3 length is 17 residues. The CDR3 region is CASSQMWKLGQPETQYF. In nucleotides, the CDR3 is TGTGCCAGCAGCCAGATGTGGAAACTGGGACAGCCAGAGACCCAGTACTTC.

The chain couples TRBV20-1 to TRBJ2-3, with 10 bases lining up with TRBD2. Trimming cost V 6 bases and J 6 bases; bases outside gene matches: 6. The CDR3 covers 13 residues. The germline V gene has CDR1 DFQATT and CDR2 SNEGSKA (reference sequence). CDR3 DNA sequence: TGCAGTGCGAGACTAGCGGGTCCGGATACGCAGTATTTT. Its protein is CSARLAGPDTQYF.

The rearrangement links TRBV5-5 to TRBJ1-2; the D is unclear. CDR3 length: 15 residues. Trimming pared 0 bases from V and 0 bases from J, leaving 9 bases between. The germline V gene has CDR1 SGHKS and CDR2 YYEKEE (reference sequence). DNA for the CDR3: TGTGCCAGCAGCTTGGAGGCGAGTTCTAACTATGGCTACACCTTC. The encoded protein is CASSLEASSNYGYTF.

The chain couples TRBV12-3 or TRBV12-4 to TRBJ1-5; 7 bases are shared with TRBD1. The CDR3 contains 15 residues. V lost 4 bases and J lost 2; bases outside the gene matches: 5. DNA of the CDR3: TGTGCCAGCAGTTCTCACGGGACAGGCAATCAGCCCCAGCATTTT. The encoded protein is CASSSHGTGNQPQHF.

This sequence joins TRBV14 and TRBJ2-3; D gene ambiguous. The length of the CDR3 is 13 residues. The V end was cut by 3 bases, the J end by 2 bases, with 6 bases between. Looked up from germline, CDR1 is SGHDN and CDR2 is FVKESK. The CDR3 DNA reads TGTGCCAGCAGCCATTACATCACAGATACGCAGTATTTT. Its translation: CASSHYITDTQYF.

This sequence joins TRBV11-2 and TRBJ1-2; the match to TRBD1 covers 7 bases. CDR3 length equals 16 residues. In germline, CDR1 is SGHAT, CDR2 FQNNGV. Trimming removed 1 base from V and 3 bases from J; junction bases left unmatched: 8. CDR3 in DNA: TGTGCCAGCAGCTTAGGGACGGGACAGCGGGACTATGGCTACACCTTC. Translated: CASSLGTGQRDYGYTF. Drawing the rest from reference TRBV11-2 and TRBJ1-2, the complete variable domain is EAGVAQSPRYKIIEKRQSVAFWCNPISGHATLYWYQQILGQGPKLLIQFQNNGVVDDSQLPKDRFSAERLKGVDSTLKIQPAKLEDSAVYLCASSLGTGQRDYGYTFGSGTRLTVV.

This chain connects TRBV4-2 to TRBJ1-6, with D possibly TRBD1 on 5 matching bases. Trimming took off 1 base at V and 3 bases at J, with 7 bases between the two ends. This CDR3 spans 15 amino acids. The germline V gene encodes CDR1 LGHNA and CDR2 YNFKEQ. CDR3 nucleotides: TGTGCCAGCAGCCAAGTAGGGGACTATAATTCACCCCTCCACTTT. Protein: CASSQVGDYNSPLHF.

The chain is built from TRBV12-3 or TRBV12-4 and TRBJ1-2, with TRBD1 as a possible D gene (5 bases). The CDR3 loop spans 12 amino acids. Trimming removed 3 bases from V and 6 bases from J, with 8 bases in between. The DNA for the CDR3 is TGTGCCAGCAGTTTGGGGGGAAATGGCTACACCTTC. Its protein is CASSLGGNGYTF.